One sample yielded the 30 T cell receptor beta chains listed below, sequenced in a study of T cells after yellow fever vaccination. TCRdb reanalysed the 5' RACE reads using MiXCR and keeps one entry per CDR3 protein. The sample has about 430,000 distinct CDR3 sequences; 18% are singletons. The sequenced sample was PBMCs, obtained before the yellow fever booster vaccination. The receptors stem from a man aged 18 to 30 who received the YFV17D yellow fever vaccine.

The table lists this clonotype with a few counts. V is TRBV30 and J is TRBJ2-1, with no clear D. With 1 base removed from V and 0 bases from J, the gap between germline ends came to 7 bases. The CDR3 spans 14 residues. The germline V gene encodes CDR1 GTSNPN and CDR2 SVGIG (reference sequence). This chain's CDR3 is CAWSESSSYNEQFF. The DNA of the CDR3 is TGTGCCTGGAGTGAATCAAGCTCCTACAATGAGCAGTTCTTC.

A few counts support this clonotype. V and J are TRBV7-2 and TRBJ2-7; possibly TRBD1 for D (6 bases). The V gene lost 9 bases and the J gene lost 5 bases, with 23 bases spanning the gap. Germline-derived CDR1 and CDR2 are SGHTA and FQGNSA. This CDR3 is built from 15 residues. CDR3 loop: CASGHGTGIINEQYF. The CDR3 DNA sequence: TGTGCCAGTGGCCACGGTACAGGGATAATCAACGAGCAGTACTTC.

This clonotype has more than one count but fewer than ten. This chain links TRBV7-3 with TRBJ2-2; the D is unclear. The germline gives CDR1 SGHTA, CDR2 FQGTGA. The CDR3 totals 13 residues. The V gene lost 0 bases and the J gene lost 7 bases, with 6 bases spanning the gap. The chain's CDR3 is CASSLTQNGELFF. CDR3 DNA sequence: TGTGCCAGCAGCTTAACGCAAAACGGGGAGCTGTTTTTT. The full variable domain, with the rest looked up from reference TRBV7-3 and TRBJ2-2, is GAGVSQTPSNKVTEKGKYVELRCDPISGHTALYWYRQSLGQGPEFLIYFQGTGAADDSGLPNDRFFAVRPEGSVSTLKIQRTERGDSAVYLCASSLTQNGELFFGEGSRLTVL.

The chain employs TRBV11-2 and TRBJ2-4; tentative D call: TRBD1 (6 bases). The V and J ends lost 6 bases and 6 bases respectively, with 12 bases between them. This CDR3 spans 13 amino acids. Germline CDR1 is SGHAT and CDR2 is FQNNGV. CDR3 sequence (DNA): TGTGCCAGCAGTTCGGACAGATCAAACATTCAGTACTTC. It specifies CASSSDRSNIQYF.

A few counts support this clonotype. The chain employs TRBV5-1 and TRBJ2-3; TRBD1 is a possible D gene (6 bases). Germline V lookup: CDR1 SGHRS, CDR2 YFSETQ. The V gene lost 0 bases and the J gene lost 0 bases, with 11 bases spanning the gap. The CDR3 is made up of 16 amino acids. CDR3 nucleotide sequence: TGCGCCAGCAGCTTGGAGGGACAAACTAGCACAGATACGCAGTATTTT. Its translation: CASSLEGQTSTDTQYF. The variable domain in full, completed from reference TRBV5-1 and TRBJ2-3, reads KAGVTQTPRYLIKTRGQQVTLSCSPISGHRSVSWYQQTPGQGLQFLFEYFSETQRNKGNFPGRFSGRQFSNSRSEMNVSTLELGDSALYLCASSLEGQTSTDTQYFGPGTRLTVL.

The sample holds a few counts of this clonotype. The J gene is TRBJ1-6, the V gene TRBV7-2; TRBD1 matches 9 bases. The germline gives CDR1 SGHTA, CDR2 FQGNSA. V dropped 4 bases and J dropped 0; count of bases not matched to a gene: 16. The CDR3 runs 21 residues. CDR3 coding DNA: TGTGCCAGCAGCTACCGGACGGGGAGGACAGGGGACCCCTCCTATAATTCACCCCTCCACTTT. It codes for CASSYRTGRTGDPSYNSPLHF.

This clonotype turned up a few times. The gene calls are TRBV20-1 and TRBJ2-7; no reliable D call. Trimming pared 2 bases from V and 5 bases from J, leaving 10 bases between. This CDR3 is built from 12 residues. Germline CDR1 reads DFQATT; CDR2 reads SNEGSKA (reference sequence). CDR3 sequence reads: CSARSGLHEQYF. DNA for the CDR3: TGCAGTGCTAGATCTGGTCTCCACGAGCAGTACTTC.

On this clonotype: No conserved phenylalanine or tryptophan is present at the end of the CDR3, so a read error is the likely explanation. The DNA is left out, because the CDR3 cannot be placed on it with certainty; the CDR3 is given as TCRdb lists it. The chain employs TRBV24-1 and TRBJ2-3; the table's D call, TRBD2, has no DNA check behind it. The CDR3 spans 10 amino acids, including both terminal residues. The germline CDR1 and CDR2 sequences are KGHDR and SFDVKD. CDR3 loop: CATSDLSRSE.

CDR3 sequence: CASSLLLGEQFF. In DNA, the CDR3 is TGTGCCAGCAGCTTATTGCTCGGTGAGCAGTTCTTC. The chain recombines TRBV11-2 with TRBJ2-1; unclear D gene. The CDR3 covers 12 residues. Trimming shortened V by 2 bases and J by 9 bases, and 8 bases separated the two germline ends. Germline CDR1 SGHAT, CDR2 FQNNGV. The entire variable domain, with the rest obtained from reference TRBV11-2 and TRBJ2-1, is as follows: EAGVAQSPRYKIIEKRQSVAFWCNPISGHATLYWYQQILGQGPKLLIQFQNNGVVDDSQLPKDRFSAERLKGVDSTLKIQPAKLEDSAVYLCASSLLLGEQFFGPGTRLTVL.

This clonotype was detected a few times. Germline and junction disagree at one end, which may indicate a read error. The V and J genes are TRBV29-1 and TRBJ1-1; unclear D gene. CDR1 is SQVTM and CDR2 is ANQGSEA in the germline V gene. This CDR3 has 10 amino acids. The CDR3 spells CSVMEHQSLF. CDR3 coding DNA: TGCAGCGTTATGGAACACCAATCACTCTTT.

This clonotype came up a few times. The V and J genes are TRBV7-9 and TRBJ2-7; D gene uncertain. Trimming took off 0 bases at V and 7 bases at J, with 4 bases between the two ends. Germline CDR1 and CDR2: SEHNR and FQNEAQ (reference sequence). This CDR3 has 11 residues. The CDR3 nucleotides read TGTGCCAGCAGCTTAGCGGCAGAGCAGTACGTC. It is translated as CASSLAAEQYV.

The chain combines TRBV9 with TRBJ1-2; the D is unclear. Germline-derived CDR1 and CDR2 are SGDLS and YYNGEE. The germline V and J ends were trimmed by 2 bases and 8 bases, with 25 bases remaining between them. The CDR3 contains 17 residues. The CDR3 is CASSVHVDSRVREGYTF. The DNA of the CDR3 is TGTGCCAGCAGCGTTCATGTCGATTCGAGGGTGAGAGAGGGCTACACCTTC.

V and J are TRBV4-1 and TRBJ2-4; 8 bases are shared with TRBD1. CDR3 length: 15 amino acids. CDR1 is MGHRA, CDR2 YSYEKL, per germline. With V trimmed by 5 bases and J by 8 bases, 11 bases remained unmatched. The CDR3 sequence: CASSAGPGGADIQYF. CDR3 bases: TGCGCCAGCAGCGCGGGTCCAGGGGGCGCGGACATTCAGTACTTC.

The chain employs TRBV14 and TRBJ2-7; maybe TRBD2 (5 bases). The CDR3 consists of 12 residues. Per the germline V gene, CDR1 is SGHDN and CDR2 is FVKESK. V shed 1 base and J shed 9 bases, with 10 bases lying between them. CDR3: CASSQAGFRQYV. In DNA form, the CDR3 reads TGTGCCAGCAGCCAAGCGGGGTTCAGGCAGTACGTC.

The chain joins TRBV7-2 to TRBJ2-1; 7 bases align to TRBD1. With V trimmed by 5 bases and J by 1 base, 17 bases remained unmatched. The CDR3 runs to 19 residues. Germline assignment: CDR1 SGHTA and CDR2 FQGNSA. CDR3 loop: CASSLRRDSALWSYNEQFF. DNA of the CDR3: TGTGCCAGCAGCCTGAGACGGGACAGCGCCCTTTGGTCCTACAATGAGCAGTTCTTC. Full variable domain (outside the CDR3, taken from reference TRBV7-2 and TRBJ2-1): GAGVSQSPSNKVTEKGKDVELRCDPISGHTALYWYRQSLGQGLEFLIYFQGNSAPDKSGLPSDRFSAERTGGSVSTLTIQRTQQEDSAVYLCASSLRRDSALWSYNEQFFGPGTRLTVL.

This clonotype was seen only a few times. This sequence joins TRBV9 and TRBJ2-3; the D is unclear. CDR1 and CDR2 (germline): SGDLS, YYNGEE. Trimming took off 0 bases at V and 6 bases at J, with 14 bases between the two ends. This CDR3 spans 15 amino acids. Here the CDR3 reads CASSVDQTVVDTQYF. The CDR3 DNA sequence: TGTGCCAGCAGCGTAGATCAAACGGTAGTCGATACGCAGTATTTT.

This clonotype was seen more than once but under ten times. CDR3 coding DNA: TGCGCCAGCAGCCCAGGGGGAAGAAAGCATGAAAAACTGTTTTTT. Translating gives CASSPGGRKHEKLFF. The chain combines TRBV5-1 with TRBJ1-4; 7 positions match TRBD1. The CDR3 runs 15 residues. Germline V gene data show CDR1 as SGHRS and CDR2 as YFSETQ. V was pared by 4 bases and J by 6 bases, with 9 bases of the junction left unmatched.

The CDR3 DNA sequence: TGTGCCAGCAGCCCGAGGTGGGGGAGTTACAATGAGCAGTTCTTC. This translates into CASSPRWGSYNEQFF. The rearrangement joins TRBV12-3 or TRBV12-4 to TRBJ2-1; D may correspond to TRBD1 or TRBD2 (5 bases each). V lost 6 bases and J lost 4, with 16 bases in between. The CDR3 extends over 15 amino acids.

The sample holds a few counts of this clonotype. The genes are TRBV6-5 and TRBJ1-1; D is undetermined. Trimming left V 6 bases short and J 3 bases short, with 11 bases between. Germline V lookup: CDR1 MNHEY, CDR2 SVGAGI. The CDR3 runs 13 residues. CDR3 DNA: TGTGCCAGCAGGCTAGGAAGTTACACTGAAGCTTTCTTT. Protein sequence: CASRLGSYTEAFF.

This chain connects TRBV13 to TRBJ2-2, with 10 bases identical to TRBD2. This CDR3 spans 17 amino acids. The germline V gene encodes CDR1 PRHDT and CDR2 FYEKMQ (reference sequence). The V gene end was trimmed by 5 bases and the J gene end by 7 bases; junction bases not matched to a gene: 13. CDR3 DNA sequence: TGTGCCAGCAGCCCCCCAGCAGCGGGGGGGCCGGACGGGGAGCTGTTTTTT. As protein: CASSPPAAGGPDGELFF.

The chain couples TRBV7-3 to TRBJ2-7, with a weak D call TRBD2 (5 bases). The germline V and J ends were trimmed by 4 bases and 3 bases, with 13 bases remaining between them. Looked up from germline, CDR1 is SGHTA and CDR2 is FQGTGA. The CDR3 length is 14 residues. CDR3 amino acids: CASSSRGGFYEQYF. The CDR3 nucleotides read TGTGCCAGCAGCTCGAGAGGAGGATTCTACGAGCAGTACTTC.

The chain combines TRBV4-2 with TRBJ2-1, with 9 bases fitting TRBD2. Germline loops: CDR1 LGHNA, CDR2 YNFKEQ. CDR3 length equals 16 residues. The V segment lost 0 bases and the J segment 6 bases; nucleotides outside the gene matches: 6. DNA for the CDR3: TGTGCCAGCAGCCAAGATGGGGCGGGGGGGGGCAATGAGCAGTTCTTC. This sequence encodes CASSQDGAGGGNEQFF.

This clonotype was observed a few times. This chain uses TRBV20-1 with TRBJ1-1, with D uncertain. The CDR3 totals 10 residues. Trimming shortened V by 3 bases and J by 4 bases, and 3 bases separated the two germline ends. The germline gives CDR1 DFQATT, CDR2 SNEGSKA (reference sequence). As DNA, the CDR3 is TGCAGTGCTAGGGCCACTGAAGCTTTCTTT. Translating it yields CSARATEAFF.

This clonotype has a handful of counts. The chain recombines TRBV7-8 with TRBJ2-3; the D gene is possibly TRBD2 (5 bases). CDR3 length equals 16 residues. Trimming removed 1 base at V and 2 bases at J, with 13 bases between. Looked up from germline, CDR1 is SGHVS and CDR2 is FQNEAQ. The CDR3 here is CASSLGSGINTDTQYF. The CDR3 nucleotides are TGTGCCAGCAGCTTAGGGTCGGGGATTAACACAGATACGCAGTATTTT.

The chain uses TRBV5-4 and TRBJ1-2; the match to TRBD1 covers 9 bases. The CDR3 has 15 amino acids. Germline V gene sequence: CDR1 SGHNT, CDR2 YYREEE (reference sequence). V shed 2 bases, J shed 3 bases, and the junction held 5 bases outside the gene matches. CDR3 nucleotides: TGTGCCAGCAGCTTCCGGACAGGGGCGGACTATGGCTACACCTTC. Translating it yields CASSFRTGADYGYTF. Combining the CDR3 with reference TRBV5-4 and TRBJ1-2 gives the whole variable domain ETGVTQSPTHLIKTRGQQVTLRCSSQSGHNTVSWYQQALGQGPQFIFQYYREEENGRGNFPPRFSGLQFPNYSSELNVNALELDDSALYLCASSFRTGADYGYTFGSGTRLTVV.

There are a few counts of this clonotype. The V gene is TRBV6-5, the J gene TRBJ1-1, with 7 bases identical to TRBD1. The CDR3 contains 16 residues. Looked up from germline, CDR1 is MNHEY and CDR2 is SVGAGI. J lost 5 bases, V lost 0 bases, and 9 bases had no gene match. Here the CDR3 reads CASSYSWTGSRTEAFF. For the CDR3, the DNA is TGTGCCAGCAGTTACTCCTGGACAGGAAGTAGGACTGAAGCTTTCTTT.

The chain recombines TRBV20-1 with TRBJ1-1, with TRBD1 matching 8 bases. Per germline, CDR1 DFQATT and CDR2 SNEGSKA (reference sequence). V dropped 6 bases and J dropped 2; count of bases not matched to a gene: 8. The CDR3 covers 14 residues. CDR3 in DNA: TGCAGTGCCGCCAACTCAGGGGGCAACACTGAAGCTTTCTTT. Amino acids: CSAANSGGNTEAFF.

This clonotype was counted a few times. This chain connects TRBV20-1 to TRBJ2-3; maybe TRBD2 (6 bases). The V and J ends lost 2 bases and 5 bases respectively, with 8 bases between them. There are 12 residues in the CDR3. The V gene's germline CDR1 is DFQATT and CDR2 SNEGSKA (reference sequence). CDR3 DNA sequence: TGCAGTGCTAGACTAGCGTTAGATACGCAGTATTTT. Translation: CSARLALDTQYF.

The genes are TRBV28 and TRBJ1-5; 9 nucleotides line up with TRBD1. Trimming cost V 6 bases and J 1 base; bases outside gene matches: 4. CDR1 MDHEN and CDR2 SYDVKM come from the germline V gene. The CDR3 is 15 amino acids. The CDR3 sequence: CASRSQGASNQPQHF. CDR3 DNA sequence: TGTGCCAGCAGATCACAGGGGGCAAGCAATCAGCCCCAGCATTTT. Full variable domain (missing parts from reference TRBV28 and TRBJ1-5): DVKVTQSSRYLVKRTGEKVFLECVQDMDHENMFWYRQDPGLGLRLIYFSYDVKMKEKGDIPEGYSVSREKKERFSLILESASTNQTSMYLCASRSQGASNQPQHFGDGTRLSIL.

The V and J genes are TRBV29-1 and TRBJ2-7; TRBD2 might be the D (6 bases). The CDR3 length is 12 residues. The germline gives CDR1 SQVTM, CDR2 ANQGSEA. Trimming stripped 3 bases from V and 6 bases from J, with 12 bases between. Here the CDR3 DNA reads TGCAGCGTTGACGGGAGACCAGGCGAGCAGTACTTC. Encoded protein: CSVDGRPGEQYF.